The sample holds a few counts of the clone carrying this TCR beta chain. Its antigen is as yet unknown. The sample originates from a study of OX40 agonist ivuxolimab in advanced cancers. Overall study: Patients got intravenous ivuxolimab at 0.01 to 10 mg/kg every 2 weeks. Dose-escalation subjects each had hepatocellular carcinoma, melanoma, renal cell or head and neck cancer.

Study-level results: Researchers report that CD8+ T cells had, on average, more expanded clones than CD4+. The work left the antigen specificity of expanded peripheral T cells undetermined.

The CDR3 has 15 amino acids. The V end was cut by 0 bases, the J end by 7 bases, with 10 bases between. The germline gives CDR1 LGHNA, CDR2 YNFKEQ. TCRdb's copy holds only in-frame clones and misses some; the assay was immunoSEQ multiplex PCR. The sample yields about 39,000 clones, around four fifths seen once. The sequence derives from an adult with an advanced solid tumor such as melanoma, head and neck, liver or kidney cancer. The chain recombines TRBV4-2 with TRBJ1-6; no clear D gene. This sample comprised CD4+ or CD8+ T cells sorted from blood, obtained in a trial of the OX40 agonist ivuxolimab. CDR3: CASSQDAARNSPLHF. The CDR3 bases are TGTGCCAGCAGCCAAGATGCGGCTAGAAATTCACCCCTCCACTTT.